This entry lists 16 T cell receptor beta chains sequenced from one sample in a study of cytomegalovirus exposure and HLA in healthy donors. The study ran its PCR with 60 Vbeta and 13 Jbeta primers. The table came from immunoSEQ multiplex PCR; TCRdb's copy has only in-frame clones and leaves some out. The table shows about 260,000 clones, with 84% occurring only once. Sequences were obtained from PBMCs. The origin of the receptors is a woman aged 40 to 50 in good health and CMV-seropositive.

This chain connects TRBV27 to TRBJ1-2; 7 nucleotides line up with TRBD1. With 3 bases clipped from V and 8 bases from J, the junction kept 6 bases outside the gene matches. CDR3 length: 13 residues. Germline V gene sequence: CDR1 MNHEY, CDR2 SMNVEV (reference sequence). CDR3 nucleotides: TGTGCCAGCAGTTTTAGGGGGCCGCGGGGCTACACCTTC. It is translated as CASSFRGPRGYTF.

This clone was observed once. The chain has TRBV30 and TRBJ2-3; 8 positions match TRBD2. The V gene's germline CDR1 is GTSNPN and CDR2 SVGIG (reference sequence). The CDR3 loop spans 13 amino acids. Unmatched junction bases numbered 2, after V lost 3 bases and J lost 3 bases. The CDR3 bases are TGTGCCTGGAGCGGACTAGCAACAGATACGCAGTATTTT. The encoded protein is CAWSGLATDTQYF. Drawing the rest from reference TRBV30 and TRBJ2-3, the complete variable domain is SQTIHQWPATLVQPVGSPLSLECTVEGTSNPNLYWYRQAAGRGLQLLFYSVGIGQISSEVPQNLSASRPQDRQFILSSKKLLLSDSGFYLCAWSGLATDTQYFGPGTRLTVL.

V and J are TRBV2 and TRBJ1-2; 9 bases match TRBD1. J gave up 2 bases and V 7 bases, and 2 bases lay outside the gene matches. This CDR3 is 13 amino acids long. Germline V gene sequence: CDR1 SNHLY, CDR2 FYNNEI. This CDR3 is CASTGTGNYGYTF. The CDR3 nucleotides are TGTGCCAGCACCGGGACAGGGAACTATGGCTACACCTTC.

The V and J genes are TRBV28 and TRBJ2-1; 9 bases are a match to TRBD2. CDR3 size: 15 residues. J gave up 6 bases and V 7 bases, and 10 bases lay outside the gene matches. The V gene's germline CDR1 is MDHEN and CDR2 SYDVKM. CDR3 in DNA: TGTGCCAGCACCCCGGTAGGCGGGAGGGCCAATGAGCAGTTCTTC. Translation: CASTPVGGRANEQFF.

The chain couples TRBV5-6 to TRBJ2-1; no definite D call. This CDR3 is 13 amino acids long. V shed 1 base and J shed 7 bases, with 9 bases lying between them. From germline, CDR1 is SGHDT and CDR2 YYEEEE. The CDR3 protein is CASSLLSWNEQFF. The CDR3 nucleotides read TGTGCCAGCAGCTTGCTATCCTGGAATGAGCAGTTCTTC.

This clone was observed a handful of times. V usage is TRBV4-3 and J usage is TRBJ1-1; D might be TRBD1 (6 bases). Per germline, CDR1 LGHNA and CDR2 YSLEER. CDR3 length: 13 amino acids. The germline V and J ends were trimmed by 0 bases and 8 bases, with 10 bases remaining between them. CDR3 protein: CASSQERGREAFF. For the CDR3, the DNA is TGCGCCAGCAGCCAAGAGAGGGGGAGAGAAGCTTTCTTT.

V and J are TRBV15 and TRBJ2-3; D gene unclear. CDR1 is LNHNV and CDR2 is YYDKDF in the germline V gene (reference sequence). Trimming took off 0 bases at V and 5 bases at J, with 6 bases between the two ends. The CDR3 runs to 13 residues. DNA of the CDR3: TGTGCCACCAGCAGAGATCGACTAGATACGCAGTATTTT. This translates into CATSRDRLDTQYF.

The chain carries TRBV7-8 and TRBJ1-3; D not certain. The CDR3 loop spans 17 amino acids. Trimming removed 2 bases at V and 0 bases at J, with 14 bases between. Germline V gives CDR1 SGHVS, CDR2 FQNEAQ. CDR3 region: CASSLFVGGNSGNTIYF. The CDR3 DNA reads TGTGCCAGCAGCTTATTTGTGGGCGGGAACTCTGGAAACACCATATATTTT.

The V gene is TRBV11-3, the J gene TRBJ2-7; possibly TRBD1 for D (6 bases). Germline V gene data show CDR1 as SGHNT and CDR2 as YENEEA. Trimming left V 5 bases short and J 3 bases short, with 20 bases between. The CDR3 runs 16 residues. The CDR3 sequence: CASSTRAMTGHYEQYF. CDR3 DNA: TGTGCCAGCAGCACCCGAGCTATGACAGGCCACTACGAGCAGTACTTC.

V is TRBV28 and J is TRBJ1-2, with 10 bases matching TRBD1. The CDR3 loop spans 14 amino acids. The germline CDR1 and CDR2 sequences are MDHEN and SYDVKM. V lost 8 bases, J lost 2 bases, and 5 bases stayed unmatched. This chain's CDR3 is CASRPTGGNYGYTF. For the CDR3, the DNA is TGTGCCAGCCGACCGACAGGGGGCAACTATGGCTACACCTTC.

This chain links TRBV6-6 with TRBJ1-5, with TRBD1 matching 7 bases. V dropped 6 bases and J dropped 1; count of bases not matched to a gene: 6. The CDR3 is 15 amino acids. Germline lookup yields CDR1 MNHNY and CDR2 SVGAGI (reference sequence). The CDR3 reads CASSSGQSSNQPQHF. For the CDR3, the DNA is TGTGCCAGCAGCTCGGGACAGAGCAGCAATCAGCCCCAGCATTTT.

The genes are TRBV18 and TRBJ2-7; the D is unclear. Trimming left V 3 bases short and J 6 bases short, with 9 bases between. The CDR3 has 12 residues. Germline V CDR1 and CDR2: KGHSH, LQKENI. As DNA, the CDR3 is TGTGCCAGCTCACCTAACAATGGCGAGCAGTACTTC. It codes for CASSPNNGEQYF.

This clone was recorded once. The chain combines TRBV11-3 with TRBJ2-7; D is perhaps TRBD2 (6 bases). Germline V gene data show CDR1 as SGHNT and CDR2 as YENEEA. The CDR3 runs 15 residues. V lost 0 bases and J lost 2, with 11 bases in between. The CDR3 sequence: CASSLDPGLAYEQYF. In DNA, the CDR3 is TGTGCCAGCAGCTTAGATCCGGGACTGGCCTACGAGCAGTACTTC.

The chain combines TRBV10-1 with TRBJ2-7, with D tentatively TRBD2 (6 bases). The CDR3 spans 14 residues. Trimming cost V 7 bases and J 2 bases, with 15 bases left between them. In germline, CDR1 is WNHNN, CDR2 SYGVQD (reference sequence). The CDR3 nucleotides are TGCGCCAGCACGTGGGTGGGGGGTACCTACGAGCAGTACTTC. Protein sequence: CASTWVGGTYEQYF.

This chain links TRBV7-9 with TRBJ2-7; 7 bases are a match to TRBD1. CDR1 and CDR2 (germline): SEHNR, FQNEAQ (reference sequence). Trimming took 5 bases from V and 6 from J; bases not matched to a gene: 16. The length of the CDR3 is 16 residues. The CDR3 bases are TGTGCCAGCAGCCCCGGAATTGACGACAGGGTAAGCGAGCAGTACTTC. Translated: CASSPGIDDRVSEQYF.

The chain carries TRBV19 and TRBJ1-1; D perhaps matches TRBD1 (5 bases). From germline, CDR1 is LNHDA and CDR2 SQIVND (reference sequence). This CDR3 has 14 amino acids. V lost 6 bases to trimming and J lost 0 bases, with 11 bases between them. The CDR3 spells CASSPDSLNTEAFF. In nucleotides, the CDR3 is TGTGCCAGTAGCCCAGACAGTTTGAACACTGAAGCTTTCTTT.